This record looks at one T cell receptor beta chain sequence and its context. Its matching antigen is unknown. The repertoire was sequenced with immunoSEQ multiplex PCR; TCRdb's copy has only in-frame clones and lacks some. Altogether approximately 24,000 clones are present, approximately 73% being singletons, with the ten largest covering approximately 9.9%. The V end was cut by 5 bases, the J end by 2 bases, with 14 bases between. The CDR3 consists of 15 residues. The germline V gene has CDR1 SGHNT and CDR2 YENEEA. The data were obtained in a study of somatic mutations in cytotoxic T cells in rheumatoid arthritis. Broader study findings: Over 20% of CD8+ cells belonged to the largest CD8+ clone in about an eighth of the roughly 60 patients. Levels of CD8+ T-cell clonality in rheumatoid arthritis patients were statistically indistinguishable from those seen in age-matched healthy controls, with no significant difference.

After CD4+ and CD8+ cells were isolated by positive magnetic bead selection, their purity was checked by flow cytometry. The receptor's source is a woman aged 18 to 35 in good health. Specimen: CD8+ T cells sorted from blood. V and J are TRBV11-3 and TRBJ2-3; D gene ambiguous. CDR3 amino acids: CASSQNSFLTDTQYF. The CDR3 coding sequence is TGTGCCAGCAGCCAAAACAGCTTCCTCACAGATACGCAGTATTTT.